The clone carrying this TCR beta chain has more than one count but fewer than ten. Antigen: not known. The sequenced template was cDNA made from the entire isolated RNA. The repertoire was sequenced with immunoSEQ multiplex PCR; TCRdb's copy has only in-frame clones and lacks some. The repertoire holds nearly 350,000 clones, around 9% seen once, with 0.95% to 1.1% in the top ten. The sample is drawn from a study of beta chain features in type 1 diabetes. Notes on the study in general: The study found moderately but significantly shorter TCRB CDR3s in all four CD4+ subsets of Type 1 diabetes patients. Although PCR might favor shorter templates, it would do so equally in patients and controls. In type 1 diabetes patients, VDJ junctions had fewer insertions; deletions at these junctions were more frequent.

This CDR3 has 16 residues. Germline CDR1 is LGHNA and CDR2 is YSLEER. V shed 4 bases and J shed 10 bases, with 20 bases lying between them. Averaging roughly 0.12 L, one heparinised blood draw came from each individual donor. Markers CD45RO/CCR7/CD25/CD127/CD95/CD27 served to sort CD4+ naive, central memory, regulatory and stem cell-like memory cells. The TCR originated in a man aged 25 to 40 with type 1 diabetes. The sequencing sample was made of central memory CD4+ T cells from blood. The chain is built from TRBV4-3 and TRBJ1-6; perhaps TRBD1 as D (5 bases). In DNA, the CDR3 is TGCGCCAGCAGCCCCCGAGTCGGGGGGAATGAATCACCCCTCCACTTT. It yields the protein CASSPRVGGNESPLHF.